This entry lists 7 T cell receptor beta chains sequenced from one sample in a study of shared clonotypes between healthy human individuals. Clones were sequenced by immunoSEQ multiplex PCR, and TCRdb holds only the in-frame ones, with some missing. This sample has 2.5 million or so clones, with more than 90% found just once. The sequenced sample was naive CD4+ T cells sorted from blood. Subset here: CD45RA+ positively selected. The source is a man aged 18-30 years in good health.

The rearrangement uses TRBV6-5 and TRBJ2-5, with 7 positions matching TRBD1. The CDR3 has 14 amino acids. CDR1 is MNHEY, CDR2 SVGAGI, per germline. J lost 5 bases, V lost 8 bases, and 11 bases had no gene match. This chain's CDR3 is CASHQTGVYETQYF. The CDR3, as DNA: TGTGCCAGCCATCAAACAGGGGTTTACGAGACCCAGTACTTC.

The V call is TRBV25-1, the J call TRBJ2-3, with D possibly being TRBD2 (6 bases). Germline V lookup: CDR1 MGHDK, CDR2 SYGVNS. The CDR3 length is 12 residues. V was pared by 2 bases and J by 6 bases, with 6 bases between. The CDR3 is CASSESGDTQYF. The CDR3 nucleotides are TGTGCCAGCAGTGAAAGCGGGGATACGCAGTATTTT.

The chain joins TRBV27 to TRBJ2-4; 7 nucleotides line up with TRBD1. J gave up 9 bases and V 0 bases, and 5 bases lay outside the gene matches. In germline, CDR1 is MNHEY, CDR2 SMNVEV (reference sequence). This CDR3 has 14 amino acids. The CDR3 reads CASSLSADRVIQYF. CDR3 coding DNA: TGTGCCAGCAGTTTATCTGCCGACAGGGTCATTCAGTACTTC.

CDR3 protein: CAWSVFSWDRNEKLFF. In nucleotides, the CDR3 is TGTGCCTGGAGTGTATTCTCGTGGGACCGTAATGAAAAACTGTTTTTT. The chain is built from TRBV30 and TRBJ1-4; D perhaps matches TRBD1 (5 bases). CDR1 and CDR2 from the germline V gene are GTSNPN and SVGIG (reference sequence). V lost 0 bases and J lost 4, with 15 bases in between. The CDR3 has 16 residues.

V gene TRBV28 combines with J gene TRBJ1-1, with D unclear. The CDR3 length is 13 residues. The V and J ends lost 7 bases and 0 bases respectively, with 9 bases between them. Looked up from germline, CDR1 is MDHEN and CDR2 is SYDVKM. The CDR3 is CASTAPVNTEAFF. In DNA form, the CDR3 reads TGTGCCAGCACCGCCCCAGTGAACACTGAAGCTTTCTTT. Full variable domain (remainder filled in from reference TRBV28 and TRBJ1-1): DVKVTQSSRYLVKRTGEKVFLECVQDMDHENMFWYRQDPGLGLRLIYFSYDVKMKEKGDIPEGYSVSREKKERFSLILESASTNQTSMYLCASTAPVNTEAFFGQGTRLTVV.

This sequence joins TRBV7-9 and TRBJ2-3, with a weak D call TRBD2 (6 bases). This CDR3 comprises 18 residues. V gave up 4 bases and J gave up 1 base, with 21 bases separating them. CDR1 SEHNR and CDR2 FQNEAQ come from the germline V gene (reference sequence). The CDR3 nucleotides read TGTGCCAGCAGCTCAAACTTGGGTCCGGGACTCCGCACAGATACGCAGTATTTT. Its translation: CASSSNLGPGLRTDTQYF.

This chain uses TRBV28 with TRBJ1-6; 9 positions agree with TRBD1. The V and J ends lost 3 bases and 10 bases, in that order; junction bases with no gene match: 10. This CDR3 is built from 16 residues. Per germline, CDR1 MDHEN and CDR2 SYDVKM. The CDR3 DNA reads as TGTGCCAGCAGTTTGGGGACGGGGACAGGGTCATCACCCCTCCACTTT. Protein: CASSLGTGTGSSPLHF.